This TCR beta chain was observed in a study of blood T cell repertoires in COVID-19. Study information: Donors in the United States, Italy and Spain gave samples during acute or convalescent COVID-19. In each case, the material was cDNA or gDNA derived from T cells, B-cell-depleted T cells, or PBMCs.

From germline, CDR1 is SEHNR and CDR2 FQNEAQ (reference sequence). The CDR3 covers 17 residues. The J segment lost 8 bases and the V segment lost 1 base, leaving 11 bases of the junction unmatched. How the authors handled the data: Estimation of nucleated cell counts was performed using reference gene primer amplification. Sequencing was performed with immunoSEQ multiplex PCR; in TCRdb, only in-frame clones are kept and a portion is missing. The V and J calls and clone size are taken from that table; D and trimming were inferred from the DNA. Of 200,000 to 250,000 clones detected, more than 70% appear once; the ten largest clones hold approximately 4%.

This chain connects TRBV7-9 to TRBJ2-1, with TRBD1 matching 10 bases. The sequencing input was peripheral blood. This sequence was found in a woman aged 80 or over with acute or convalescent COVID-19. CDR3 loop: CASSLVGPGQGSDEQFF. For the CDR3, the DNA is TGTGCCAGCAGCTTAGTAGGGCCGGGACAGGGGTCCGATGAGCAGTTCTTC.